This entry features one T cell receptor beta chain sequence. The antigen remains undetermined. The source of the sample is a study of T cell responses to AZD1222 COVID-19 vaccine. Whole-study findings and limits: It should be noted that donors were predominantly white British and more often female, and clonal diversity was possibly underestimated.

The data were produced by immunoSEQ multiplex PCR, yet TCRdb's version contains in-frame clones alone and is incomplete. This table has 99,000 or so clones, around nine tenths appearing once. The sequenced sample was peripheral blood, obtained 28 days after the second dose of the MenACWY control vaccine. This TCR came from an adult who received the MenACWY meningococcal vaccine as a control.

The CDR3 spells CASSEALGTGNSPLHF. CDR3 sequence (DNA): TGTGCCAGCAGTGAAGCCCTCGGGACAGGGAATTCACCCCTCCACTTT. V gene TRBV6-1 combines with J gene TRBJ1-6, with 9 positions matching TRBD1. From germline, CDR1 is MNHNS and CDR2 SASEGT. The length of the CDR3 is 16 residues. V lost 0 bases and J lost 7; bases outside the gene matches: 4.